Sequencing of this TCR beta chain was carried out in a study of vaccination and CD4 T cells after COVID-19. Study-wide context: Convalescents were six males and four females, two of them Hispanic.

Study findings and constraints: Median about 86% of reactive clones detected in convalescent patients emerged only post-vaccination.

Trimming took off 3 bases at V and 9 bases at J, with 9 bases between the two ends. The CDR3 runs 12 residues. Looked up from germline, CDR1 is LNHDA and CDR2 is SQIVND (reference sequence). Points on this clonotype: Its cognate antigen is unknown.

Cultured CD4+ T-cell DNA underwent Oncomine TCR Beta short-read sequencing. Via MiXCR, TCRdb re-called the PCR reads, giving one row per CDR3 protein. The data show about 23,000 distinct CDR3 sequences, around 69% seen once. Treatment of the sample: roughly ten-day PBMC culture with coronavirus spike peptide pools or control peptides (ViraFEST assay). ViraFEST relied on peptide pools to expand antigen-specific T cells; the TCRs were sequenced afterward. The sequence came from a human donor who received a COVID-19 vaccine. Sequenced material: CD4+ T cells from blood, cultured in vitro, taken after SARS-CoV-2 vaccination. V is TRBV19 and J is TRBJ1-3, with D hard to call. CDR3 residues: CASSMAVSTIYF. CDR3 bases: TGTGCCAGTAGTATGGCAGTGAGCACCATATATTTT.